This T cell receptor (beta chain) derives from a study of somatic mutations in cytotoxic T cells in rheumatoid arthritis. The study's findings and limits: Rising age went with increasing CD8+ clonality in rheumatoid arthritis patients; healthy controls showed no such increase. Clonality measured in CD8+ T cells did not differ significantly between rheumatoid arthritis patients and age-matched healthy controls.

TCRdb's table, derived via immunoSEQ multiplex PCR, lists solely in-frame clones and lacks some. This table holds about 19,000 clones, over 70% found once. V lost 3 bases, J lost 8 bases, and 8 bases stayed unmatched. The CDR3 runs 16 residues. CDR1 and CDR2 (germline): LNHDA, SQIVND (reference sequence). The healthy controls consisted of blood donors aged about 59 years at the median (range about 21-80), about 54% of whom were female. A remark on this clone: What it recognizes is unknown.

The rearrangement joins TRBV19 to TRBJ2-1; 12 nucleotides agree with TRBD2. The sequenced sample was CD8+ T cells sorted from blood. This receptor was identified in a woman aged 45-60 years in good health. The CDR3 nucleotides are TGTGCCAGTAGTATTACCGGGACTAGCGGGCTGGATGAGCAGTTCTTC. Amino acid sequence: CASSITGTSGLDEQFF.